What follows is one T cell receptor (beta chain) and its context. Its target is unknown. This record comes from a study of shared clonotypes between healthy human individuals. CDR1 is SGHRS and CDR2 is YFSETQ in the germline V gene. The CDR3 totals 15 residues. The V and J ends lost 2 bases and 3 bases respectively, with 15 bases between them. Study-level results: Shared clonotypes: roughly 4.7% naive CD4, about 3.5% naive CD8, less than 2.5% memory CD4, more than 0.3% memory CD8.

Researchers ran the assay at a deep level. Per sorted-subset replicate PCR, input was 200 to 250 ng DNA, representing about 30,000 T cell genomes. Some clones are missing from TCRdb's copy, which holds only in-frame ones; the method was immunoSEQ multiplex PCR. The data contain about 2.5 million clones, less than 95% of them seen just once; the ten biggest clones take up 0.3% to 0.45%. The donors were adults (healthy and HIV-negative) with no recent acute infections or vaccinations. The sequenced material came from naive CD4+ T cells from PBMCs. Subset of the sample: CD45RA+ positively selected. The receptor comes from a young man in good health. Some clones in this sample may be carry-over from other donors' samples. This rearrangement joins TRBV5-1 to TRBJ2-7; the D gene is possibly TRBD2 (6 bases). This CDR3 reads CASSFSGAGDYEQYF. The CDR3 DNA sequence: TGCGCCAGCAGCTTTAGCGGAGCGGGCGACTACGAGCAGTACTTC.